This entry is about one T cell receptor beta chain. Its target is not known. This CDR3 has 15 amino acids. Germline V lookup: CDR1 SGHRS, CDR2 YFSETQ. Trimming took 0 bases from V and 6 from J, leaving 15 bases between them. Researchers ran immunoSEQ v3.0 at survey level. Using immunoSEQ multiplex PCR, the repertoire was profiled, and TCRdb retains in-frame clones only, with some absent. Of some 20,000 clones listed, 80% to 95% are singletons. This specimen belongs to a study of long-term antiretroviral therapy in people with HIV. Study results and caveats: Researchers lacked any data on ART adherence, viral resistance or therapy changes. Controls had broader CDR3 length ranges than HIV repertoires did. Regardless of time point, clones expanded before ART dominated the repertoire. Although diversity increased after ART, it remained lower than in transplant donor controls.

V gene TRBV5-1 combines with J gene TRBJ1-2; D is perhaps TRBD1 (6 bases). The material sequenced was unsorted PBMCs, taken 4.4 years after starting antiretroviral therapy. The TCR originated in a woman aged 50 to 60 with HIV. The CDR3 reads CASSLGSGARDGYTF. The DNA of the CDR3 is TGCGCCAGCAGCTTGGGCTCGGGGGCTCGGGATGGCTACACCTTC.